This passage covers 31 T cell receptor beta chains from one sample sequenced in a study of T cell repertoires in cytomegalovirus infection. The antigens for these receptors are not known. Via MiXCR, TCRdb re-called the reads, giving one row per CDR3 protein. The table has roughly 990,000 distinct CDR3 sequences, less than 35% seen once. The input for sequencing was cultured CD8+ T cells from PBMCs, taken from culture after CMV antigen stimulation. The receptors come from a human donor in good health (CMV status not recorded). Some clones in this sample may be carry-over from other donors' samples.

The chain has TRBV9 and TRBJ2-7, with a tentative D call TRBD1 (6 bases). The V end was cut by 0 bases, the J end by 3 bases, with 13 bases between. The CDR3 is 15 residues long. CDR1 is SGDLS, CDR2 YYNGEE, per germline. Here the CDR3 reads CASSVGSGTNYEQYF. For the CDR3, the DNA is TGTGCCAGCAGCGTAGGGTCAGGGACAAACTACGAGCAGTACTTC. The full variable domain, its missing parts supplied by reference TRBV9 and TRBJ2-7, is DSGVTQTPKHLITATGQRVTLRCSPRSGDLSVYWYQQSLDQGLQFLIQYYNGEERAKGNILERFSAQQFPDLHSELNLSSLELGDSALYFCASSVGSGTNYEQYFGPGTRLTVT.

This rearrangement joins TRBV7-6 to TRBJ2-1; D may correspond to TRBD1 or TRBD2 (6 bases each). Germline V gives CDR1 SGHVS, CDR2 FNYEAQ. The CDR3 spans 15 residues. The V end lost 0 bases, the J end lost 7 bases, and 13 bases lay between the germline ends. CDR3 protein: CASSLAGGEGNEQFF. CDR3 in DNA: TGTGCCAGCAGCTTAGCGGGGGGCGAAGGGAATGAGCAGTTCTTC.

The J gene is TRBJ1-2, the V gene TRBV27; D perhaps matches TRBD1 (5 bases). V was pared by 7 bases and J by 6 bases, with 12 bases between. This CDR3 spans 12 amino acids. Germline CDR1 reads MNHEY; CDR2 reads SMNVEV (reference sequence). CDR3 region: CASTGGVNGYTF. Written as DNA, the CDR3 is TGTGCCAGCACCGGAGGGGTTAATGGCTACACCTTC.

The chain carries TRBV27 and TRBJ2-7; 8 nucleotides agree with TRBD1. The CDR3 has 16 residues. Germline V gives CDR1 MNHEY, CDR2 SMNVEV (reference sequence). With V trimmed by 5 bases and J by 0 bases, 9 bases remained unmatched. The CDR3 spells CASSPRAGGVSYEQYF. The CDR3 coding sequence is TGTGCCAGCAGTCCTAGGGCAGGGGGCGTCTCCTACGAGCAGTACTTC.

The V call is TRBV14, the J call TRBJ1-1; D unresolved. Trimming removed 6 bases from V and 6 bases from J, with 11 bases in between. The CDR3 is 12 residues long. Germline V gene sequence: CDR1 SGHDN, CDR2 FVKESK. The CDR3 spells CASSKGLAEAFF. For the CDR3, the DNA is TGTGCCAGCAGTAAGGGTCTCGCTGAAGCTTTCTTT. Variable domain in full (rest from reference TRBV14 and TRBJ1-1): EAGVTQFPSHSVIEKGQTVTLRCDPISGHDNLYWYRRVMGKEIKFLLHFVKESKQDESGMPNNRFLAERTGGTYSTLKVQPAELEDSGVYFCASSKGLAEAFFGQGTRLTVV.

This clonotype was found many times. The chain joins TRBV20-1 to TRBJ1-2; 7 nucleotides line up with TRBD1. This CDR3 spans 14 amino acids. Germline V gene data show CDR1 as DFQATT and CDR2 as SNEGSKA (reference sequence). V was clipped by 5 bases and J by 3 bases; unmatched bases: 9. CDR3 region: CSAPTEQGYYGYTF. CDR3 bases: TGCAGTGCTCCAACCGAACAGGGGTACTATGGCTACACCTTC.

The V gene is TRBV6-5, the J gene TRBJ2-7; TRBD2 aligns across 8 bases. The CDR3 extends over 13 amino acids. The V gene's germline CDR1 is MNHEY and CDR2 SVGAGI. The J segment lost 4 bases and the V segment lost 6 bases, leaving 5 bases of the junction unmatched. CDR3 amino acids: CASRYRGGYEQYV. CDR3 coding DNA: TGTGCCAGCAGATACCGGGGGGGGTACGAGCAGTACGTC.

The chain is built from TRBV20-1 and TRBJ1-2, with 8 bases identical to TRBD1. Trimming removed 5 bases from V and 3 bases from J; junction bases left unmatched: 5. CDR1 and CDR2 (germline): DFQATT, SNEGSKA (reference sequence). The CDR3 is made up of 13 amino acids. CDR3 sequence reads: CSAEDRDDYGYTF. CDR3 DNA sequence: TGCAGTGCTGAGGACAGGGACGACTATGGCTACACCTTC.

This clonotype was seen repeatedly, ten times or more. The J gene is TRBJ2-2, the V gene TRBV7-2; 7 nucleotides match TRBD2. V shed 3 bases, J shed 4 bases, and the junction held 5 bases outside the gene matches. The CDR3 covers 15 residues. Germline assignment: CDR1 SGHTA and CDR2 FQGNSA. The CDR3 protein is CASSFWGRVTGELFF. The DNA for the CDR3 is TGTGCCAGCAGCTTCTGGGGGAGGGTCACCGGGGAGCTGTTTTTT.

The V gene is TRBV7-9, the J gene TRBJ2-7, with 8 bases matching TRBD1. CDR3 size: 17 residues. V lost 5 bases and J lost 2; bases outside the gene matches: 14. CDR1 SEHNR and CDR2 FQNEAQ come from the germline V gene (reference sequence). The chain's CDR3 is CASSTDRGPLSPYEQYF. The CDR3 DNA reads TGTGCCAGCAGCACAGACAGGGGACCCTTGTCCCCCTACGAGCAGTACTTC.

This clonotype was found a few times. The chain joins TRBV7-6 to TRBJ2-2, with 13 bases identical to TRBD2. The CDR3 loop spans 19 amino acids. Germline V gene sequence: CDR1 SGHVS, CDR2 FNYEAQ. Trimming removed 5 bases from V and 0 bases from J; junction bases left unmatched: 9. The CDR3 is CASSITSGGAYSNTGELFF. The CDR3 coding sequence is TGTGCCAGCAGCATCACTAGCGGGGGGGCCTATTCGAACACCGGGGAGCTGTTTTTT. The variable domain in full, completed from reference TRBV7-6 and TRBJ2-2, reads GAGVSQSPRYKVTKRGQDVALRCDPISGHVSLYWYRQALGQGPEFLTYFNYEAQQDKSGLPNDRFSAERPEGSISTLTIQRTEQRDSAMYRCASSITSGGAYSNTGELFFGEGSRLTVL.

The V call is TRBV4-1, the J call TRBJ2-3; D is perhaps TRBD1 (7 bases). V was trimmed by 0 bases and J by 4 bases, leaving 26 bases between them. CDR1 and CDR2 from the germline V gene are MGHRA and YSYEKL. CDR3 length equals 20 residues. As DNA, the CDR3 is TGCGCCAGCAGCCAAGAGGGAAGGGGATACGCTAGCAGGGGGGCAGATACGCAGTATTTT. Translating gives CASSQEGRGYASRGADTQYF.

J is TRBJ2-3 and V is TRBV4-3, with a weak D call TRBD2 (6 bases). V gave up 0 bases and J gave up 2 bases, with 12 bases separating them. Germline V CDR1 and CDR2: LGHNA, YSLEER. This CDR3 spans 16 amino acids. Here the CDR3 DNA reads TGCGCCAGCAGCCAAGATCGGGACTCCTACACAGATACGCAGTATTTT. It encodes CASSQDRDSYTDTQYF.

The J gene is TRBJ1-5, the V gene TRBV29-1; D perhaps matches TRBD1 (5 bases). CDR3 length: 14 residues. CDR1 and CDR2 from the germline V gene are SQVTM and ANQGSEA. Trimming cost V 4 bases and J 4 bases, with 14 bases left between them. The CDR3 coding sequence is TGCAGCGTTGGGGGAGGGGCCTCAAATCAGCCCCAGCATTTT. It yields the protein CSVGGGASNQPQHF.

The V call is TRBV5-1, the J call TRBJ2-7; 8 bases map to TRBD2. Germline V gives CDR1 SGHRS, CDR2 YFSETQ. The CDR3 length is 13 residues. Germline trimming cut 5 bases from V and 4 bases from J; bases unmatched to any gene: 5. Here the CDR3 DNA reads TGCGCCAGCAGGTCCAGCGGGGGTTACGAGCAGTACTTC. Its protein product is CASRSSGGYEQYF.

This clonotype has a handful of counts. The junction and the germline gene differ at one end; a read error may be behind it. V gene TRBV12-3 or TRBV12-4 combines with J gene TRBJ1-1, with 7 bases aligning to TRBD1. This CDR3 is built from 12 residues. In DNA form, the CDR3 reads TGTGCCAGCAGTTTCATTCGGGACAGATCTTCATTT. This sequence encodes CASSFIRDRSSF.

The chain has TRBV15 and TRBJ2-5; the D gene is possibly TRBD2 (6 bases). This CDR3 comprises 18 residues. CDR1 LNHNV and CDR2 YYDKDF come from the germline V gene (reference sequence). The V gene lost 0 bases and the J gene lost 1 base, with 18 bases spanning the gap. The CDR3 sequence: CATSRDQLGPSAQETQYF. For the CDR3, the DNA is TGTGCCACCAGCAGAGATCAACTCGGTCCTAGCGCCCAAGAGACCCAGTACTTC.

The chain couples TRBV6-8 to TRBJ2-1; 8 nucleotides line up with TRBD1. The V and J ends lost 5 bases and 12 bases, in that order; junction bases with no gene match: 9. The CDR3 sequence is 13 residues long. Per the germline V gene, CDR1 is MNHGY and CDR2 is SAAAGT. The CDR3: CASSLGQGPRQFF. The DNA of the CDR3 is TGTGCCAGCAGTCTCGGACAGGGTCCACGGCAGTTCTTC.

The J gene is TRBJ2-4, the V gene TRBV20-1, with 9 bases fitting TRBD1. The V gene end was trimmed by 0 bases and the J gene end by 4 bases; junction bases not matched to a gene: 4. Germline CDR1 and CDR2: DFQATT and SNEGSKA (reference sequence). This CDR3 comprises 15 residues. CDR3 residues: CSARDEGTGKNIQYF. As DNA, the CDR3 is TGCAGTGCTAGAGACGAGGGGACAGGGAAAAACATTCAGTACTTC.

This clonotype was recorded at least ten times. This CDR3 reads CASSLRDRVFMSTEAFF. The CDR3 bases are TGTGCCAGCAGTCTCCGGGACAGGGTCTTTATGAGCACTGAAGCTTTCTTT. The chain uses TRBV12-3 or TRBV12-4 and TRBJ1-1; 9 nucleotides match TRBD1. V lost 5 bases, J lost 4 bases, and 14 bases stayed unmatched. The CDR3 totals 17 residues.

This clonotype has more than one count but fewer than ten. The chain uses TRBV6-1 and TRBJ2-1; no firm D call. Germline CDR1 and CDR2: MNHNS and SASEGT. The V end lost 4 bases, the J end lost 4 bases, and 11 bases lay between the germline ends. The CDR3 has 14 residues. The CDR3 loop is CASSVLGQYNEQFF. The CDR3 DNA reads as TGTGCCAGCAGTGTGTTAGGGCAGTACAATGAGCAGTTCTTC.

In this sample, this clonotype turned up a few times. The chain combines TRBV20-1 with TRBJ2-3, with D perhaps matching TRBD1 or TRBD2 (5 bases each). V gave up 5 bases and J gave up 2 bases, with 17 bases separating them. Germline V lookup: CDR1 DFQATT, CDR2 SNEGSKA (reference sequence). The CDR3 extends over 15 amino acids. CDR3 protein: CSAPAVRGPTDTQYF. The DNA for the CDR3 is TGCAGTGCTCCGGCGGTCCGGGGCCCCACAGATACGCAGTATTTT.

Written as DNA, the CDR3 is TGTGCCAGCAGCTTAGCGGATGGAGGACCGAGGTATGGCTACACCTTC. Translating it yields CASSLADGGPRYGYTF. The V and J genes are TRBV11-1 and TRBJ1-2; D unclear. Trimming cost V 0 bases and J 5 bases, with 16 bases left between them. The CDR3 has 16 residues. Germline values: CDR1 SGHAT, CDR2 FQDESV (reference sequence).

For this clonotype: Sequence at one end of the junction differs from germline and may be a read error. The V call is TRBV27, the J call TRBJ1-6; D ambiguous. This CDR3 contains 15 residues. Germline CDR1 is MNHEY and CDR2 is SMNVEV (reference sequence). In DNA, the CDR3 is TGTGTCAGCAGGCCCGGACGGACTTATAATTCACCCCTCCACTTT. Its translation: CVSRPGRTYNSPLHF.

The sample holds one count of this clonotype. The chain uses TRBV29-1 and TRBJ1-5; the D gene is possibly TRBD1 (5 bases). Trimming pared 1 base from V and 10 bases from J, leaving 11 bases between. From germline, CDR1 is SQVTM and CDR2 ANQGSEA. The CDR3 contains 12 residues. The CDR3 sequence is CSVEGPDSPQHF. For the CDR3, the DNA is TGCAGCGTTGAAGGTCCTGACAGTCCCCAGCATTTT.

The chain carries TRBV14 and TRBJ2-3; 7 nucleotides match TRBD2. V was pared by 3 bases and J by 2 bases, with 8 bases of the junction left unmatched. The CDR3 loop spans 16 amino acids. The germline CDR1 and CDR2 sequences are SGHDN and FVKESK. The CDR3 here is CASSQTSYPLTDTQYF. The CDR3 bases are TGTGCCAGCAGCCAGACTAGCTATCCCCTCACAGATACGCAGTATTTT.

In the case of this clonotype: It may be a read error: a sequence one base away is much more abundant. This chain's CDR3 is CPSSLRTGSYNEQFF. The CDR3 region has the DNA TGTCCCAGCAGCTTAAGGACAGGGTCCTACAATGAGCAGTTCTTC. The genes are TRBV7-2 and TRBJ2-1; TRBD1 matches 8 bases. The V gene's germline CDR1 is SGHTA and CDR2 FQGNSA. This CDR3 has 15 amino acids. Combining the CDR3 with reference TRBV7-2 and TRBJ2-1 gives the whole variable domain GAGVSQSPSNKVTEKGKDVELRCDPISGHTALYWYRQSLGQGLEFLIYFQGNSAPDKSGLPSDRFSAERTGGSVSTLTIQRTQQEDSAVYLCPSSLRTGSYNEQFFGPGTRLTVL.

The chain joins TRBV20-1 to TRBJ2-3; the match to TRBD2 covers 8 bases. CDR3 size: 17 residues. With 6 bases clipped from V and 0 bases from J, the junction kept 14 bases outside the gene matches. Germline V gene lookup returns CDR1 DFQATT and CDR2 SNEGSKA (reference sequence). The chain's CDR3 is CSATIGGGPISTDTQYF. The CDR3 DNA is TGCAGTGCCACGATTGGCGGGGGGCCTATTAGCACAGATACGCAGTATTTT.

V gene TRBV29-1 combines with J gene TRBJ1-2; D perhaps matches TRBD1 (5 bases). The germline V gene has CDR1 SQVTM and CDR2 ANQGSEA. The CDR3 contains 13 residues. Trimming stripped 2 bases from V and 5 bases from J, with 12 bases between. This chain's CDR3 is CSVEHGTAYGYTF. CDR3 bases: TGCAGCGTTGAACACGGGACGGCATATGGCTACACCTTC.

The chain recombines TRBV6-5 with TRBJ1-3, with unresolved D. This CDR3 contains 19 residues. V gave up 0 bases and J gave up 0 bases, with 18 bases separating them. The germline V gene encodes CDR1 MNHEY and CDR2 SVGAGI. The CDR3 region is CASSYSNSRLPSSGNTIYF. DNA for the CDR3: TGTGCCAGCAGTTACTCGAACTCACGCCTTCCAAGCTCTGGAAACACCATATATTTT.

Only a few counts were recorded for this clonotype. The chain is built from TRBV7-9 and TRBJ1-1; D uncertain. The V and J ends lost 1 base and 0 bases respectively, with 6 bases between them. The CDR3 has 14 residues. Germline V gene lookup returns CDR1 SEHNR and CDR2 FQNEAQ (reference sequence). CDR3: CASSLESMNTEAFF. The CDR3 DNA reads TGTGCCAGCAGCTTAGAGTCAATGAACACTGAAGCTTTCTTT.